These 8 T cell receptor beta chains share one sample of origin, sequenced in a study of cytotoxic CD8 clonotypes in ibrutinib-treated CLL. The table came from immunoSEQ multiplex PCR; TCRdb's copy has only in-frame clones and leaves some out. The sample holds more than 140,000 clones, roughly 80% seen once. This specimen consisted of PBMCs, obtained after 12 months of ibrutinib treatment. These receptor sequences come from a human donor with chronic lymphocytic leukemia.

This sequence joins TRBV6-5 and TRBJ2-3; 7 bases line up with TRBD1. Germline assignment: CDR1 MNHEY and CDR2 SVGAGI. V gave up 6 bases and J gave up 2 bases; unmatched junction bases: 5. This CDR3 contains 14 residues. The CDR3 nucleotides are TGTGCCAGCAGGCGAGGGGGCACCACAGATACGCAGTATTTT. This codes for CASRRGGTTDTQYF.

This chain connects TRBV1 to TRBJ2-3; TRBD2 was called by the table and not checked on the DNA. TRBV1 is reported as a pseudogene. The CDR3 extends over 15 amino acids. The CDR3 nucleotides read TGCACCAGCAGCCGAGTCGTAGCGGGGGCAGATACGCAGTATTTT. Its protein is CTSSRVVAGADTQYF.

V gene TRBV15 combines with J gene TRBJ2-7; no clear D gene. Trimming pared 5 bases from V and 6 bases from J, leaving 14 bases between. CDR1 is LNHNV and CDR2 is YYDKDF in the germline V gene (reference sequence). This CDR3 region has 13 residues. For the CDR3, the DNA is TGTGCCACCAGCGGATCTTCGTTAGGCGAGCAGTACTTC. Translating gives CATSGSSLGEQYF. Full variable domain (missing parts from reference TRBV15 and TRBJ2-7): DAMVIQNPRYQVTQFGKPVTLSCSQTLNHNVMYWYQQKSSQAPKLLFHYYDKDFNNEADTPDNFQSRRPNTSFCFLDIRSPGLGDTAMYLCATSGSSLGEQYFGPGTRLTVT.

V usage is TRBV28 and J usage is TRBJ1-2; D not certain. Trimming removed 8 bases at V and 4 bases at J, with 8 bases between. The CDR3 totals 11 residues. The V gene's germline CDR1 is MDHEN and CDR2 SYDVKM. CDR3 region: CASGNFYGYTF. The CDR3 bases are TGTGCCAGCGGGAATTTCTATGGCTACACCTTC.

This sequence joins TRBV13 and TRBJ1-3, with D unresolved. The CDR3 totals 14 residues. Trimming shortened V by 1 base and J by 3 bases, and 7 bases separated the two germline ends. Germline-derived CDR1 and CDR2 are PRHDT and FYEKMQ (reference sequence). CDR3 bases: TGTGCCAGCAGCTTAGTAGAGGGTGGAAACACCATATATTTT. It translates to CASSLVEGGNTIYF.

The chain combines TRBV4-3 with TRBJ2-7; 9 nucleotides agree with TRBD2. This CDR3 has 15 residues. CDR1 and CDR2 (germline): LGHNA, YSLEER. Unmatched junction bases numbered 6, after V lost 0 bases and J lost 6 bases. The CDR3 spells CASSQELAGFGEQYF. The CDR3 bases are TGCGCCAGCAGCCAAGAGCTAGCGGGGTTTGGCGAGCAGTACTTC.

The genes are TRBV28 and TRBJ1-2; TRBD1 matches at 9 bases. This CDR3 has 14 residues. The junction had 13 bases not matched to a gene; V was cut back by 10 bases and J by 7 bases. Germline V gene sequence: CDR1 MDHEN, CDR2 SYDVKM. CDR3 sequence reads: CAIEPGQGLLGYTF. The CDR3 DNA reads TGTGCCATCGAACCGGGACAGGGCCTTCTTGGCTACACCTTC.

The CDR3 coding sequence is TGTGCCACGCGGACGAACCTGGGATACGAGCAGTACTTC. Encoded protein: CATRTNLGYEQYF. The gene calls are TRBV6-1 and TRBJ2-7; D call uncertain. The germline V gene encodes CDR1 MNHNS and CDR2 SASEGT. Trimming shortened V by 10 bases and J by 4 bases, and 17 bases separated the two germline ends. This CDR3 region has 13 residues.